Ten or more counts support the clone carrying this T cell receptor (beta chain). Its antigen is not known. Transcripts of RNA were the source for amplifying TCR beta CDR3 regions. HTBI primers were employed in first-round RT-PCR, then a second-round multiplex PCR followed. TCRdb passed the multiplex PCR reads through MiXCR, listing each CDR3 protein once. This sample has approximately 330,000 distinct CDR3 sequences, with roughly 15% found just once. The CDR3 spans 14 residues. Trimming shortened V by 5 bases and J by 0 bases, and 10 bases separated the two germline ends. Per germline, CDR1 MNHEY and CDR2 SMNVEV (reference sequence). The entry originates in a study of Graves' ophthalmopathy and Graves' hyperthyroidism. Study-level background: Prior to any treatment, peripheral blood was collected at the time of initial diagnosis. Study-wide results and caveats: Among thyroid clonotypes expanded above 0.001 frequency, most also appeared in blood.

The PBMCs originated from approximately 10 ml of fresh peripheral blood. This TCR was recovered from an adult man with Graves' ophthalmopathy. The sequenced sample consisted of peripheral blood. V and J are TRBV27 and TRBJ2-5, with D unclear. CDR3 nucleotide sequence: TGTGCCAGCAGTGGTATCAGCAACCAAGAGACCCAGTACTTC. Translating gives CASSGISNQETQYF.